The rows below give T cell receptor beta chains drawn from one sample of a study of identical twins. In TCRdb, the 5' RACE reads were re-called with MiXCR into one record per CDR3 protein. This table has 500,000 to 550,000 distinct CDR3 sequences, 20% to 25% appearing once. The sample also formed part of further work on yellow fever vaccine responses in identical twins.

Sample: CD4+ T cells sorted from blood. These TCRs come from a woman between 18 and 30 years old in good health. Each CDR3 is given with its conserved first and last residue. A D gene is named only where the DNA matches it firmly. A clone size is listed for some rows: how often the clone was seen (once, few, many), or a class if it is expanded.

>.|16|TRBV4-1|TRBJ2-1|TRBD2
CASSSLAGGGYNEQFF
TGCGCCAGCAGCTCACTGGCGGGAGGTGGATACAATGAGCAGTTCTTC
>once|13|TRBV4-1|TRBJ2-5|.
CASSPNVVETQYF
TGCGCCAGCAGCCCCAACGTGGTGGAGACCCAGTACTTC
>few|14|TRBV10-2|TRBJ2-2|TRBD1
CASSGQGGIGELFF
TGCGCCAGCAGTGGACAGGGGGGGATCGGGGAGCTGTTTTTT
>.|15|TRBV6-1|TRBJ2-2|TRBD2
CASRTGGAQTGELFF
TGTGCCAGCAGGACCGGGGGGGCCCAAACCGGGGAGCTGTTTTTT
>.|12|TRBV3-1|TRBJ2-1|TRBD1
CASRDRANEQFF
TGTGCCAGCAGGGACAGGGCAAATGAGCAGTTCTTC
>.|15|TRBV29-1|TRBJ2-1|TRBD1
CSVDGQASSYNEQFF
TGCAGCGTTGACGGACAGGCTTCTTCCTACAATGAGCAGTTCTTC
>.|11|TRBV10-3|TRBJ2-7|TRBD2
CAISEGGRQYF
TGTGCCATCAGTGAAGGCGGGAGGCAGTACTTC
>few|12|TRBV6-1|TRBJ2-5|.
CASRAYGETQYF
TGTGCCAGCAGAGCGTATGGGGAGACCCAGTACTTC
>.|17|TRBV12-3/TRBV12-4|TRBJ1-2|.
CASSFWSGLVANYGYTF
TGTGCCAGCAGTTTTTGGTCAGGGCTCGTAGCTAACTATGGCTACACCTTC
>.|13|TRBV3-1|TRBJ2-3|.
CASSQGRADMQYF
TGTGCCAGCAGCCAAGGACGGGCAGATATGCAGTATTTT
>.|16|TRBV11-2|TRBJ2-5|TRBD2
CASSLVGTSGRETQYF
TGTGCCAGCAGCTTAGTAGGGACTAGCGGGAGGGAGACCCAGTACTTC
>few|14|TRBV5-1|TRBJ2-3|.
CASCWRGSTDTQYF
TGCGCCAGCTGTTGGCGGGGTAGCACAGATACGCAGTATTTT
>.|13|TRBV2|TRBJ2-3|TRBD1
CASGGQATDTQYF
TGTGCCAGCGGGGGACAGGCCACAGATACGCAGTATTTT
>.|13|TRBV20-1|TRBJ2-3|TRBD1
CSAAGTDTDTQYF
TGCAGTGCCGCCGGGACAGACACAGATACGCAGTATTTT
>.|12|TRBV12-3/TRBV12-4|TRBJ2-1|.
CASSFLENEQFF
TGTGCCAGCAGTTTCCTAGAAAATGAGCAGTTCTTC
>.|11|TRBV21-1|TRBJ2-5|.
CASSGGKDLSF
TGTGCCAGCAGCGGGGGGAAGGATCTGTCCTTC
>few|13|TRBV28|TRBJ1-2|.
CASSPPGTYGYTF
TGTGCCAGCAGTCCCCCAGGGACCTATGGCTACACCTTC
>.|14|TRBV27|TRBJ1-2|.
CASSLIALAGGYTF
TGTGCCAGCAGTTTAATCGCTCTCGCGGGAGGCTACACCTTC
>few|16|TRBV24-1|TRBJ2-3|TRBD2
CATSDWASGRPDTQYF
TGTGCCACCAGTGATTGGGCTAGCGGGAGACCAGATACGCAGTATTTT
>few|14|TRBV20-1|TRBJ2-2|TRBD1
CSATGGLNTGELFF
TGCAGTGCTACAGGGGGCCTGAACACCGGGGAGCTGTTTTTT
>few|13|TRBV10-3|TRBJ2-7|TRBD2
CAIRAGGPYEQYF
TGTGCCATCAGGGCGGGAGGGCCCTACGAGCAGTACTTC
>.|20|TRBV24-1|TRBJ2-2|TRBD2
CATSDGGTSGIPKNTGELFF
TGTGCCACCAGTGATGGAGGGACTAGCGGGATCCCCAAGAACACCGGGGAGCTGTTTTTT
>few|19|TRBV4-2|TRBJ2-1|TRBD1
CASSQGDRVFLRGYNEQFF
TGTGCCAGCAGCCAAGGGGACAGGGTTTTCCTGAGAGGTTACAATGAGCAGTTCTTC
>.|15|TRBV11-2|TRBJ2-5|TRBD2
CASSLGGGDQETQYF
TGTGCCAGCAGCTTAGGCGGGGGGGACCAAGAGACCCAGTACTTC
>few|15|TRBV5-6|TRBJ2-2|.
CASSPEAGYTGELFF
TGTGCCAGCAGCCCCGAAGCCGGATACACCGGGGAGCTGTTTTTT
>.|19|TRBV5-1|TRBJ2-1|.
CASSLESGGGLGFYNEQFF
TGCGCCAGCAGCTTGGAGTCGGGTGGGGGATTGGGATTCTACAATGAGCAGTTCTTC
>few|15|TRBV5-1|TRBJ2-7|TRBD1
CASSLGGQARYEQYF
TGCGCCAGCAGCTTGGGGGGACAGGCCAGGTACGAGCAGTACTTC
>.|13|TRBV29-1|TRBJ1-2|.
CSVEVGQSYGYTF
TGCAGCGTTGAAGTGGGTCAAAGCTATGGCTACACCTTC
>.|16|TRBV7-6|TRBJ2-1|TRBD1
CASSLARGTGGNEQFF
TGTGCCAGCAGCTTAGCGCGGGGGACAGGGGGCAATGAGCAGTTCTTC
>.|11|TRBV12-3/TRBV12-4|TRBJ2-2|.
CASNLRGELFF
TGTGCCAGCAATCTTAGGGGGGAGCTGTTTTTT
>many|14|TRBV3-1|TRBJ1-3|.
CASSQEGAGNTIYF
TGTGCCAGCAGCCAAGAGGGGGCTGGAAACACCATATATTTT